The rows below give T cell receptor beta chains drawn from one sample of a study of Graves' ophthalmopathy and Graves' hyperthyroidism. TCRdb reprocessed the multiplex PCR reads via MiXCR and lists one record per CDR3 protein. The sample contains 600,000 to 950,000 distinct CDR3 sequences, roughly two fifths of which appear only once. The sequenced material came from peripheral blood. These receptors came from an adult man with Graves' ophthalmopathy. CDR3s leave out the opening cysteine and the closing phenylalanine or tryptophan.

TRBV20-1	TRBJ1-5	SARVPGGSNQPQH
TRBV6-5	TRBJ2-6	ASSPTVDGANVLT
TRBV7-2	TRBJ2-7	ASSPLTGRPSYEQY
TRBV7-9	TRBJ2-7	ASSSTSGRSYEQY
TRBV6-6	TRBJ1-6	ASSYEGDNSPLH
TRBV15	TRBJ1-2	ATSSINRGDNYGYT
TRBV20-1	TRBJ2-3	SARAIGRSTDAQY
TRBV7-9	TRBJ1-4	ASSPDGGQREKLF
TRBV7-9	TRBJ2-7	ASSGRDSNYEQY
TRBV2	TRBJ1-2	ASSRWREGDYGYT